The 18 T cell receptor beta chains presented below share a single source sample, sequenced in a study of CD8 T cells in ankylosing spondylitis. Study results and limitations: Ankylosing spondylitis blood appeared to carry a characteristic TCR beta motif of several highly homologous variants.

These receptors are not linked to any known antigen. TCRdb analysed the 5' RACE reads with MiXCR anew, one entry per CDR3 protein. The data show about 510,000 distinct CDR3 sequences, about 5.7% seen once. The sample consisted of blood, either unsorted or a sorted T cell fraction (not recorded which). These TCRs come from a male donor with ankylosing spondylitis.

In its sample, this clonotype was seen many times. This chain joins TRBV6-1 and TRBJ2-5; the D gene is possibly TRBD2 (6 bases). V lost 7 bases and J 5 bases, leaving 14 bases between the germline ends. The V gene's germline CDR1 is MNHNS and CDR2 SASEGT. The CDR3 totals 13 residues. The CDR3 DNA is TGTGCCAGCACCCCGGGGGAGGAGGAGACCCAGTACTTC. It specifies CASTPGEEETQYF.

This clonotype was detected ten times or more. The chain links TRBV5-1 to TRBJ1-2; weak D call: TRBD1 (6 bases). The CDR3 length is 13 residues. CDR1 is SGHRS, CDR2 YFSETQ, per germline. V lost 6 bases and J lost 4, with 13 bases in between. CDR3 loop: CASKIGQSYGYTF. The CDR3 DNA follows: TGCGCCAGCAAAATTGGACAGTCCTATGGCTACACCTTC.

This clonotype came up many times. The rearrangement uses TRBV7-2 and TRBJ1-1, with D unresolved. V lost 5 bases and J 0 bases, leaving 4 bases between the germline ends. Germline-derived CDR1 and CDR2 are SGHTA and FQGNSA. The CDR3 runs 12 residues. Here the CDR3 DNA reads TGTGCCAGCAGCCATGTGAACACTGAAGCTTTCTTT. Protein sequence: CASSHVNTEAFF.

The table lists this clonotype with many counts. The chain is built from TRBV29-1 and TRBJ1-1, with a possible D match to TRBD1 (6 bases). V was cut by 4 bases and J by 3 bases, with 15 bases left in between. The length of the CDR3 is 14 residues. Per germline, CDR1 SQVTM and CDR2 ANQGSEA. DNA for the CDR3: TGCAGCGTTGTCAACCCGGGGGGCCACACTGAAGCTTTCTTT. Its translation is CSVVNPGGHTEAFF.

The sample holds many counts of this clonotype. V and J are TRBV10-3 and TRBJ1-1, with TRBD1 matching over 9 bases. CDR1 is ENHRY and CDR2 is SYGVKD in the germline V gene. Losses at the gene ends were 3 bases for V and 0 bases for J; bases not matched to a gene: 11. CDR3 size: 18 residues. The CDR3 DNA is TGTGCCATCAGTGAACTTCGAGGGACAGGGCCAATGAACACTGAAGCTTTCTTT. This translates into CAISELRGTGPMNTEAFF.

This clonotype has a count of ten or more. The chain joins TRBV21-1 to TRBJ1-1; the listed D gene, TRBD1, was not tested against the DNA. TRBV21-1 is noted as a pseudogene. The CDR3 loop spans 14 amino acids. The CDR3 sequence is CASSNRVLNTEAFF. Written as DNA, the CDR3 is TGTGCCAGCAGCAACCGGGTCCTGAACACTGAAGCTTTCTTT.

This clonotype came up a few times. The J gene is TRBJ2-7, the V gene TRBV28, with 12 bases matching TRBD2. This CDR3 spans 15 amino acids. Per germline, CDR1 MDHEN and CDR2 SYDVKM. J gave up 2 bases and V 8 bases, and 7 bases lay outside the gene matches. The CDR3 reads CASQTLAGGPYEQYF. The CDR3 nucleotides are TGTGCCAGCCAAACGCTAGCGGGAGGGCCCTACGAGCAGTACTTC.

The chain carries TRBV5-6 and TRBJ2-1, with D possibly matching TRBD2 (5 bases). V lost 0 bases, J lost 6 bases, and 7 bases lay in between. This CDR3 is 13 amino acids long. Looked up from germline, CDR1 is SGHDT and CDR2 is YYEEEE. CDR3 in amino acids: CASSLDLANEQFF. DNA of the CDR3: TGTGCCAGCAGCTTGGACCTAGCCAATGAGCAGTTCTTC.

This clonotype has ten or more counts. CDR3 loop: CSACSSGRNYEQYF. In DNA, the CDR3 is TGCAGTGCTTGCTCTAGCGGGAGGAACTACGAGCAGTACTTC. V is TRBV20-1 and J is TRBJ2-7, with 11 positions matching TRBD2. The germline V gene has CDR1 DFQATT and CDR2 SNEGSKA (reference sequence). The CDR3 is 14 amino acids. The V and J ends lost 5 bases and 3 bases, in that order; junction bases with no gene match: 6.

The chain has TRBV11-2 and TRBJ2-5; D not resolved. In germline, CDR1 is SGHAT, CDR2 FQNNGV. The CDR3 has 13 residues. V lost 3 bases to trimming and J lost 4 bases, with 9 bases between them. The CDR3 DNA sequence: TGTGCCAGCAGCTTTAGGTCTCGAGAGACCCAGTACTTC. Amino acid sequence: CASSFRSRETQYF.

There are many counts of this clonotype. This chain links TRBV24-1 with TRBJ1-5; TRBD1 is a possible D gene (5 bases). Germline CDR1 and CDR2: KGHDR and SFDVKD. The CDR3 is 16 residues long. Trimming removed 10 bases at V and 0 bases at J, with 18 bases between. CDR3 in amino acids: CATADTKSSSNQPQHF. CDR3 sequence (DNA): TGTGCCACAGCGGACACCAAATCTTCTAGCAATCAGCCCCAGCATTTT.

In this sample, this clonotype turned up many times. The chain employs TRBV5-1 and TRBJ2-1, with D hard to call. This CDR3 has 13 amino acids. Trimming stripped 3 bases from V and 8 bases from J, with 12 bases between. The germline gives CDR1 SGHRS, CDR2 YFSETQ. The CDR3 loop reads CASSYSPPDEQFF. In DNA, the CDR3 is TGCGCCAGCAGCTACTCCCCCCCCGATGAGCAGTTCTTC. Variable domain in full (rest from reference TRBV5-1 and TRBJ2-1): KAGVTQTPRYLIKTRGQQVTLSCSPISGHRSVSWYQQTPGQGLQFLFEYFSETQRNKGNFPGRFSGRQFSNSRSEMNVSTLELGDSALYLCASSYSPPDEQFFGPGTRLTVL.

Many counts were recorded for this clonotype. The CDR3 region has the DNA TGCGCCAGCAGCCAAGGCGGGAGCCCCACAGAGACCCAGTACTTC. As protein: CASSQGGSPTETQYF. This sequence joins TRBV4-3 and TRBJ2-5; 7 positions agree with TRBD2. This CDR3 is built from 15 residues. Per germline, CDR1 LGHNA and CDR2 YSLEER. The V gene end was trimmed by 1 base and the J gene end by 4 bases; junction bases not matched to a gene: 6.

Only a few counts were recorded for this clonotype. V and J are TRBV13 and TRBJ2-7; possibly TRBD2 for D (5 bases). The germline gives CDR1 PRHDT, CDR2 FYEKMQ (reference sequence). Trimming left V 5 bases short and J 6 bases short, with 17 bases between. The length of the CDR3 is 14 residues. CDR3 nucleotide sequence: TGTGCCAGCAGCCCGAGAAGGTGGAGGTCCGAGCAGTACTTC. Translation gives CASSPRRWRSEQYF.

This clonotype was counted many times. The chain combines TRBV28 with TRBJ1-5, with unresolved D. The V gene's germline CDR1 is MDHEN and CDR2 SYDVKM. V lost 8 bases and J lost 3, with 11 bases in between. CDR3 size: 13 residues. DNA for the CDR3: TGTGCCAGCGGGCGGGGAATCAATCAGCCCCAGCATTTT. Translation gives CASGRGINQPQHF. Looking up the rest from reference TRBV28 and TRBJ1-5 gives the full variable domain: DVKVTQSSRYLVKRTGEKVFLECVQDMDHENMFWYRQDPGLGLRLIYFSYDVKMKEKGDIPEGYSVSREKKERFSLILESASTNQTSMYLCASGRGINQPQHFGDGTRLSIL.

This chain uses TRBV18 with TRBJ2-4; tentative D call: TRBD2 (6 bases). The ends were cut back, 6 bases at V and 0 bases at J, with 15 bases in the middle. This CDR3 comprises 16 residues. The germline gives CDR1 KGHSH, CDR2 LQKENI. In nucleotides, the CDR3 is TGTGCCAGCTCGGGCGGGATCCAACTAGCCAAAAACATTCAGTACTTC. Amino acid sequence: CASSGGIQLAKNIQYF.

The chain recombines TRBV7-2 with TRBJ2-7, with 10 bases fitting TRBD1. The junction had 8 bases not matched to a gene; V was cut back by 6 bases and J by 3 bases. The CDR3 is 15 residues long. Per the germline V gene, CDR1 is SGHTA and CDR2 is FQGNSA. The CDR3 reads CASSSRQGAFYEQYF. The CDR3 DNA follows: TGTGCCAGCAGTTCCCGACAGGGGGCCTTCTACGAGCAGTACTTC.

The CDR3 is CASSPTVNRVSEQYF. The CDR3 DNA follows: TGCGCCAGCAGCCCAACGGTGAACAGGGTATCCGAGCAGTACTTC. This chain joins TRBV5-1 and TRBJ2-7; D may be TRBD1 (6 bases). Trimming took off 4 bases at V and 6 bases at J, with 20 bases between the two ends. From germline, CDR1 is SGHRS and CDR2 YFSETQ. The length of the CDR3 is 15 residues.